The T cell receptor (beta chain) under discussion was sequenced for a study of cytomegalovirus exposure and HLA in healthy donors. Study-level findings and limits: The study put 150 to 200 TCR beta chains on its list as cytomegalovirus-associated.

Assay: immunoSEQ multiplex PCR; the TCRdb copy retains only in-frame clones and omits some. The sample shows under 85,000 clones, approximately 94% of them seen only once. V was clipped by 4 bases and J by 7 bases; unmatched bases: 14. Germline CDR1 SGDLS, CDR2 YYNGEE. This CDR3 spans 16 amino acids. This clone was found once. Its target is unknown. The chain recombines TRBV9 with TRBJ1-2, with 9 positions matching TRBD1. Sequencing was performed on PBMCs. The clonotype was recovered from a woman younger than 35 in good health and CMV-seropositive. CDR3 nucleotide sequence: TGTGCCAGCAGCACGACCCTGGGGACAGGGAATTCTGGCTACACCTTC. Protein sequence: CASSTTLGTGNSGYTF.